A single sample is the source of the 6 T cell receptor beta chains below, sequenced in a study of CD8 T cells in Susac syndrome. RNA, at roughly 0.45 to 1 ug, was reverse transcribed with random hexamers. TCRdb reanalysed the immunoSEQ multiplex PCR reads using MiXCR and keeps one entry per CDR3 protein. This repertoire shows 200,000 to 250,000 distinct CDR3 sequences, approximately 90% found once; its top ten account for roughly 0.13%. The material sequenced was CD8+ T cells from PBMCs. The receptors come from a human donor with multiple sclerosis.

The chain employs TRBV15 and TRBJ1-6; D ambiguous. Trimming removed 5 bases at V and 6 bases at J, with 8 bases between. This CDR3 comprises 13 residues. In germline, CDR1 is LNHNV, CDR2 YYDKDF (reference sequence). This CDR3 reads CATSETANSPLHF. For the CDR3, the DNA is TGTGCCACCAGCGAGACGGCTAATTCACCCCTCCACTTT.

The genes are TRBV5-6 and TRBJ1-5; unclear D gene. Germline-derived CDR1 and CDR2 are SGHDT and YYEEEE. V shed 2 bases and J shed 5 bases, with 11 bases lying between them. The CDR3 is 14 residues long. The CDR3 loop is CASSFRNSDQPQHF. The CDR3 DNA follows: TGTGCCAGCAGCTTTCGGAACTCTGATCAGCCCCAGCATTTT.

The CDR3 spells CASGPGGHEQFF. In DNA form, the CDR3 reads TGTGCCAGCGGCCCGGGGGGCCATGAGCAGTTCTTC. The chain combines TRBV7-9 with TRBJ2-1, with D possibly matching TRBD2 (7 bases). The germline V and J ends were trimmed by 8 bases and 8 bases, with 13 bases remaining between them. Germline V lookup: CDR1 SEHNR, CDR2 FQNEAQ (reference sequence). This CDR3 has 12 residues.

This chain uses TRBV7-9 with TRBJ2-2; 8 bases line up with TRBD1. The CDR3 is 16 residues long. Germline CDR1 and CDR2: SEHNR and FQNEAQ (reference sequence). Trimming cost V 5 bases and J 1 base; bases outside gene matches: 6. CDR3 region: CASSPRDRGNTGELFF. The CDR3 DNA reads as TGTGCCAGCAGCCCCCGCGACAGGGGGAACACCGGGGAGCTGTTTTTT.

The genes are TRBV27 and TRBJ1-5; D gene unclear. Trimming pared 5 bases from V and 2 bases from J, leaving 10 bases between. Per the germline V gene, CDR1 is MNHEY and CDR2 is SMNVEV (reference sequence). This CDR3 has 14 amino acids. CDR3 nucleotides: TGTGCCAGCAGTGTCTACGGGGGCAATCAGCCCCAGCATTTT. It specifies CASSVYGGNQPQHF.

The chain employs TRBV27 and TRBJ2-7; D is unclear. CDR3 length: 15 residues. CDR1 and CDR2 (germline): MNHEY, SMNVEV (reference sequence). The ends were cut back, 2 bases at V and 2 bases at J, with 13 bases in the middle. The CDR3 protein is CASSLGPPPPYEQYF. The CDR3 DNA follows: TGTGCCAGCAGTTTAGGACCCCCACCTCCCTACGAGCAGTACTTC.